What follows describes a single T cell receptor beta chain. Its antigen is unknown. This sample is part of a study of shared clonotypes between healthy human individuals. General study points: Clonotype sharing among the donors was expected to vary with sequencing depth. Clonotypes shared by all four donors outscored non-shared clonotypes in generation probability.

Sorted-subset replicate PCRs used around 200 ng of genomic DNA. This amount corresponded to approximately 30,000 T cell genomes. This table comes from immunoSEQ multiplex PCR, and its TCRdb copy is limited to in-frame clones, with some not included. The data show almost 700,000 clones, 92% seen once. CD45RO-negative, CCR7-positively selected cells formed the naive CD8 fraction, excluding terminally differentiated effector memory CD45RA+ cells. V lost 5 bases and J 0 bases, leaving 11 bases between the germline ends. Germline values: CDR1 SEHNR, CDR2 FQNEAQ (reference sequence). The CDR3 extends over 15 amino acids.

The sample taken for sequencing was naive CD8+ T cells sorted from blood. The rearrangement links TRBV7-9 to TRBJ2-1, with D possibly matching TRBD2 (6 bases). The TCR sequence derives from a man aged 25-40 years in good health. CDR3 sequence reads: CASSVPGLSYNEQFF. DNA of the CDR3: TGTGCCAGCAGCGTTCCGGGACTCTCCTACAATGAGCAGTTCTTC.